Presented here are 28 T cell receptor beta chains from one specimen sequenced in a study of cytomegalovirus exposure and HLA in healthy donors. PCR involved 60 Vbeta and 13 Jbeta primers. Only in-frame clones appear in the TCRdb table, and some are missing; sequencing was by immunoSEQ multiplex PCR. Seen here are over 100,000 clones, around three quarters observed once, and the top ten hold about 5.3%. Specimen: PBMCs. The receptors were sampled from a man aged 25 to 40 in good health and CMV-seronegative.

This clone was found a few times. The chain combines TRBV27 with TRBJ1-5; possible D gene TRBD1, 5 bases. This CDR3 has 12 residues. V lost 7 bases to trimming and J lost 9 bases, with 13 bases between them. Germline-derived CDR1 and CDR2 are MNHEY and SMNVEV (reference sequence). The CDR3 DNA reads TGTGCCAGCAACGGTGGGGGGGGGCCCCAGCATTTT. Protein product: CASNGGGGPQHF.

This clone was detected only a few times. The CDR3 sequence: CASSKTGVNEQFF. CDR3 DNA: TGCGCCAGCTCTAAAACAGGGGTCAATGAGCAGTTCTTC. This chain joins TRBV5-1 and TRBJ2-1; 7 nucleotides agree with TRBD1. The germline gives CDR1 SGHRS, CDR2 YFSETQ. J was trimmed by 6 bases and V by 7 bases; bases with no gene match: 7. The CDR3 has 13 residues.

In its sample, this clone was seen a few times. This chain links TRBV19 with TRBJ1-1; D uncertain. Per the germline V gene, CDR1 is LNHDA and CDR2 is SQIVND (reference sequence). V was cut by 5 bases and J by 1 base, with 11 bases left in between. The CDR3 is made up of 14 amino acids. The CDR3 is CASSFRGANTEAFF. Written as DNA, the CDR3 is TGTGCCAGTAGTTTCCGAGGAGCGAACACTGAAGCTTTCTTT.

This clone appeared a few times. The genes are TRBV29-1 and TRBJ2-6, with 7 bases identical to TRBD1. Germline CDR1 is SQVTM and CDR2 is ANQGSEA. The CDR3 runs 15 residues. The ends lost 1 base at V and 0 bases at J; junction bases unmatched: 0. The CDR3 loop is CSVEGTGSGANVLTF. CDR3 sequence (DNA): TGCAGCGTTGAAGGGACAGGCTCTGGGGCCAACGTCCTGACTTTC.

The chain is built from TRBV27 and TRBJ2-2; D might be TRBD1 (5 bases). The CDR3 contains 11 residues. Germline V lookup: CDR1 MNHEY, CDR2 SMNVEV (reference sequence). V lost 7 bases and J 5 bases, leaving 5 bases between the germline ends. CDR3 bases: TGTGCCAGCACAGGGACCGGGGAGCTGTTTTTT. It specifies CASTGTGELFF.

The chain links TRBV7-8 to TRBJ2-3, with D maybe TRBD2 (6 bases). Trimming removed 1 base at V and 2 bases at J, with 10 bases between. Germline V CDR1 and CDR2: SGHVS, FQNEAQ. CDR3 length: 15 residues. The CDR3 nucleotides are TGTGCCAGCAGCTTAGTGGGGGGTATCACAGATACGCAGTATTTT. Protein: CASSLVGGITDTQYF.

This chain joins TRBV27 and TRBJ2-7; tentative D call: TRBD2 (5 bases). The length of the CDR3 is 14 residues. CDR1 is MNHEY, CDR2 SMNVEV, per germline (reference sequence). V was pared by 7 bases and J by 2 bases, with 15 bases between. In DNA form, the CDR3 reads TGTGCCAGCACCCCCGGTGGAGGCACCTACGAGCAGTACTTC. It codes for CASTPGGGTYEQYF.

This sequence joins TRBV7-9 and TRBJ2-5, with 13 bases lining up with TRBD2. The J segment lost 9 bases and the V segment lost 5 bases, leaving 9 bases of the junction unmatched. There are 15 residues in the CDR3. Per germline, CDR1 SEHNR and CDR2 FQNEAQ (reference sequence). The CDR3, as DNA: TGTGCCAGCAGCCGCTGGACTAGCGGGAGCGCCCCCCAGTACTTC. Protein sequence: CASSRWTSGSAPQYF.

The rearrangement links TRBV28 to TRBJ2-7, with 12 bases aligning to TRBD2. J gave up 1 base and V 6 bases, and 4 bases lay outside the gene matches. This CDR3 is 15 amino acids long. CDR1 is MDHEN, CDR2 SYDVKM, per germline. As DNA, the CDR3 is TGTGCCAGCAGGACTAGCGGGAGCGCGTCCTACGAGCAGTACTTC. Translated: CASRTSGSASYEQYF.

This clone was seen a few times. The chain is built from TRBV28 and TRBJ2-3, with D maybe TRBD1 (5 bases). The V end was cut by 2 bases, the J end by 2 bases, with 17 bases between. CDR3 length: 17 amino acids. Germline V gene lookup returns CDR1 MDHEN and CDR2 SYDVKM. CDR3 region: CASSLISRAGATDTQYF. The CDR3 DNA follows: TGTGCCAGCAGTTTAATCAGCAGGGCTGGAGCCACAGATACGCAGTATTTT.

The chain combines TRBV28 with TRBJ2-1; 7 bases fit TRBD1. This CDR3 has 17 residues. The V and J ends lost 2 bases and 2 bases, in that order; junction bases with no gene match: 9. CDR1 is MDHEN and CDR2 is SYDVKM in the germline V gene. CDR3 sequence: CASSLVGTGDPYNEQFF. The CDR3 DNA reads as TGTGCCAGCAGTTTAGTCGGAACAGGGGATCCCTACAATGAGCAGTTCTTC.

V usage is TRBV6-5 and J usage is TRBJ1-2; D is uncertain. The length of the CDR3 is 16 residues. Looked up from germline, CDR1 is MNHEY and CDR2 is SVGAGI. The V end lost 2 bases, the J end lost 1 base, and 14 bases lay between the germline ends. This CDR3 reads CASSYTRGELNYGYTF. CDR3 coding DNA: TGTGCCAGCAGTTACACACGAGGAGAACTTAACTATGGCTACACCTTC.

J is TRBJ1-4 and V is TRBV10-3; 8 nucleotides match TRBD1. The V gene end was trimmed by 2 bases and the J gene end by 1 base; junction bases not matched to a gene: 6. Per germline, CDR1 ENHRY and CDR2 SYGVKD. CDR3 length equals 17 residues. CDR3 in DNA: TGTGCCATCAGTGAGGACAGGGGCAGCTTAACTAATGAAAAACTGTTTTTT. Translated: CAISEDRGSLTNEKLFF.

The CDR3 DNA is TGTGCCAGCAGCTTGGCCACGAGCGGGAGGGCCGGGGAGACCCAGTACTTC. As protein: CASSLATSGRAGETQYF. The V call is TRBV5-6, the J call TRBJ2-5, with 10 bases fitting TRBD2. V lost 0 bases to trimming and J lost 5 bases; unmatched junction nucleotides: 10. CDR1 is SGHDT and CDR2 is YYEEEE in the germline V gene. This CDR3 comprises 17 residues. The variable domain in full, completed from reference TRBV5-6 and TRBJ2-5, reads DAGVTQSPTHLIKTRGQQVTLRCSPKSGHDTVSWYQQALGQGPQFIFQYYEEEERQRGNFPDRFSGHQFPNYSSELNVNALLLGDSALYLCASSLATSGRAGETQYFGPGTRLLVL.

The chain employs TRBV9 and TRBJ2-5; D gene ambiguous. The CDR3 totals 14 residues. Trimming removed 4 bases at V and 1 base at J, with 11 bases between. Germline V gene data show CDR1 as SGDLS and CDR2 as YYNGEE. The CDR3 loop reads CASSPRLAQETQYF. The CDR3 DNA reads TGTGCCAGCAGCCCTCGTCTGGCCCAAGAGACCCAGTACTTC.

This clone came up a few times. The gene calls are TRBV5-1 and TRBJ1-5, with D possibly matching TRBD1 (6 bases). The ends were cut back, 0 bases at V and 7 bases at J, with 11 bases in the middle. Germline V gene lookup returns CDR1 SGHRS and CDR2 YFSETQ. The CDR3 has 14 amino acids. The CDR3 here is CASSLGADSQPQHF. CDR3 coding DNA: TGCGCCAGCAGCTTGGGGGCGGACAGCCAGCCCCAGCATTTT.

The J gene is TRBJ1-5, the V gene TRBV27; 12 bases agree with TRBD1. Germline CDR1 and CDR2: MNHEY and SMNVEV (reference sequence). V was clipped by 5 bases and J by 2 bases; unmatched bases: 4. This CDR3 comprises 16 residues. Here the CDR3 DNA reads TGTGCCAGCAGTAGGGGGACAGGGGGCGGCAATCAGCCCCAGCATTTT. It is translated as CASSRGTGGGNQPQHF.

For the CDR3, the DNA is TGCGCCAGCAGCTTACTGACTAGCGGGAGAGGGGAACGTACGCAGTATTTT. Translating it yields CASSLLTSGRGERTQYF. This chain joins TRBV5-1 and TRBJ2-3, with 12 bases that match TRBD2. V shed 2 bases, J shed 8 bases, and the junction held 12 bases outside the gene matches. Looked up from germline, CDR1 is SGHRS and CDR2 is YFSETQ. This CDR3 contains 17 residues.

This clone came up once. The same CDR3 can be traced to other DNA sequences in this sample. This chain uses TRBV28 with TRBJ2-7; D call uncertain. V lost 6 bases, J lost 4 bases, and 4 bases lay in between. CDR1 MDHEN and CDR2 SYDVKM come from the germline V gene. CDR3 size: 10 residues. For the CDR3, the DNA is TGTGCCAGCAGCCATTACGAGCAGTACTTC. It translates to CASSHYEQYF. Drawing the rest from reference TRBV28 and TRBJ2-7, the complete variable domain is DVKVTQSSRYLVKRTGEKVFLECVQDMDHENMFWYRQDPGLGLRLIYFSYDVKMKEKGDIPEGYSVSREKKERFSLILESASTNQTSMYLCASSHYEQYFGPGTRLTVT.

This clone was observed a few times. The chain is built from TRBV28 and TRBJ1-1; TRBD1 aligns across 7 bases. J lost 0 bases, V lost 5 bases, and 9 bases had no gene match. CDR1 is MDHEN, CDR2 SYDVKM, per germline. This CDR3 is built from 16 residues. CDR3 nucleotide sequence: TGTGCCAGCAGTCCGGGGACAGAAGGAATGAACACTGAAGCTTTCTTT. This encodes CASSPGTEGMNTEAFF.

The V gene is TRBV29-1, the J gene TRBJ2-5; D is possibly TRBD2 (6 bases). The last part of the DNA fits TRBJ2-7 better; the J call may be wrong. Germline V gene data show CDR1 as SQVTM and CDR2 as ANQGSEA. This CDR3 is 12 amino acids long. CDR3 nucleotide sequence: TGCAGCGTCCCCGGGAGTGGTTACGAGCAGTACTTC. Its translation: CSVPGSGYEQYF.

This clone was seen only a few times. V usage is TRBV6-5 and J usage is TRBJ2-7, with a tentative D call TRBD2 (6 bases). The germline V and J ends were trimmed by 0 bases and 3 bases, with 12 bases remaining between them. Per germline, CDR1 MNHEY and CDR2 SVGAGI. This CDR3 contains 15 residues. The CDR3 sequence is CASSYSVAGIYEQYF. The CDR3 DNA is TGTGCCAGCAGTTACTCGGTGGCGGGGATCTACGAGCAGTACTTC.

CDR3 region: CASSPSGTGSGNTIYF. The CDR3 nucleotides are TGTGCCAGCTCACCCTCCGGGACAGGGTCGGGAAACACCATATATTTT. The genes are TRBV18 and TRBJ1-3; 9 bases are shared with TRBD1. The germline V gene has CDR1 KGHSH and CDR2 LQKENI. J was trimmed by 4 bases and V by 3 bases; bases with no gene match: 7. The CDR3 is 16 amino acids.

The rearrangement links TRBV9 to TRBJ2-1; 9 bases are a match to TRBD2. Germline CDR1 is SGDLS and CDR2 is YYNGEE. The CDR3 runs to 13 residues. V shed 3 bases and J 13 bases; nucleotides not matched to a gene: 8. The CDR3 DNA follows: TGTGCCAGCAGCGCCGGGCGGGAGGGCCCCCAGTTCTTC. Translation gives CASSAGREGPQFF.

J is TRBJ2-7 and V is TRBV7-2, with 7 bases fitting TRBD1. V shed 4 bases, J shed 5 bases, and the junction held 8 bases outside the gene matches. Germline CDR1 is SGHTA and CDR2 is FQGNSA. This CDR3 spans 14 amino acids. CDR3 region: CASSYLSTGNEQYF. As DNA, the CDR3 is TGTGCCAGCAGCTACCTCTCGACAGGGAACGAGCAGTACTTC.

This clone was detected only a few times. This rearrangement joins TRBV18 to TRBJ2-5; 11 bases fit TRBD2. The germline V gene encodes CDR1 KGHSH and CDR2 LQKENI. The CDR3 runs 15 residues. J lost 1 base, V lost 6 bases, and 4 bases had no gene match. The CDR3 is CASSRGLAGQETQYF. The CDR3 DNA follows: TGTGCCAGCTCCCGAGGACTAGCGGGCCAAGAGACCCAGTACTTC.

The rearrangement joins TRBV7-9 to TRBJ2-3; 12 nucleotides align to TRBD2. V was clipped by 5 bases and J by 2 bases; unmatched bases: 14. The CDR3 spans 19 residues. The germline V gene encodes CDR1 SEHNR and CDR2 FQNEAQ (reference sequence). The CDR3 DNA sequence: TGTGCCAGCAGCCGCGGACTAGCGGGATATTCCTACCTCACAGATACGCAGTATTTT. Protein product: CASSRGLAGYSYLTDTQYF.

The chain has TRBV5-1 and TRBJ1-1, with TRBD1 identical over 8 bases. Germline CDR1 SGHRS, CDR2 YFSETQ. The CDR3 contains 14 residues. Trimming at V came to 4 bases and at J to 4 bases, leaving 6 bases not matched to a gene. This CDR3 reads CASSGQGLGTEAFF. In DNA form, the CDR3 reads TGCGCCAGCAGCGGACAGGGATTGGGCACTGAAGCTTTCTTT.